Listed below are T cell receptor beta chains from one sample, sequenced in a study of identifying expanded T cells in peripheral blood. Libraries were prepared by immunoSEQ multiplex PCR; TCRdb keeps only in-frame clonotypes and omits some of them. The data show tens of thousands of clones, roughly 86% seen once. The sample comprised blood. The source of these receptors is a person aged 18-70 years in good health. Each CDR3 is given with its conserved first and last residue. A D gene is named only where the DNA matches it firmly.

D	V	J	length	CDR3
TRBD1	TRBV7-2	TRBJ1-2	15	CASSLDRTPSYGYTF
TRBD1	TRBV2	TRBJ2-2	15	CATIGRGRNTGELFF
TRBD1	TRBV9	TRBJ1-2	16	CASSHYQGAGVEGYTF
NA	TRBV29-1	TRBJ1-2	12	CSVDYGDYGYTF
NA	TRBV15	TRBJ1-4	16	CATSRVLTGQDEKLFF
NA	TRBV6-5	TRBJ2-7	13	CASSQTPTYEQYF
TRBD1	TRBV4-3	TRBJ2-3	15	CASSQGYRGIDTQYF
NA	TRBV5-1	TRBJ2-7	15	CASSSERGVSYEQYF
NA	TRBV14	TRBJ2-1	13	CASSQSGASEQFF
NA	TRBV19	TRBJ1-6	15	CASSIGDYQNSPLHF
TRBD1	TRBV5-1	TRBJ2-2	16	CASSLRDRANTGELFF
TRBD2	TRBV2	TRBJ2-3	15	CASRRLAGYTDTQYF
NA	TRBV6-5	TRBJ1-1	14	CASSYRRGNTEAFF
TRBD2	TRBV2	TRBJ2-1	15	CASSPGLAGEGEQFF
TRBD2	TRBV19	TRBJ2-1	15	CASRPTSGRAHEQFF
NA	TRBV18	TRBJ2-2	13	CASSMTNPGELFF
NA	TRBV14	TRBJ2-1	15	CASSQVHYSYNEQFF
NA	TRBV30	TRBJ1-5	13	CAWSKASNQPQHF
NA	TRBV2	TRBJ2-5	13	CASSEVGPETQYF
NA	TRBV4-1	TRBJ2-5	17	CASSQDTELLGEETQYF
TRBD1	TRBV27	TRBJ1-6	16	CASRRRGTGGNSPLHF
TRBD1	TRBV7-9	TRBJ2-5	15	CASSSGTVFPETQYF
TRBD2	TRBV25-1	TRBJ2-2	17	CASSASRTSVITGELFF
NA	TRBV5-1	TRBJ1-1	13	CASSPGTNTEAFF
TRBD1	TRBV9	TRBJ2-1	19	CASSVVGRGLGASYNEQFF
NA	TRBV6-5	TRBJ2-5	14	CASSWTDAQETQYF
TRBD1	TRBV10-3	TRBJ2-7	15	CAISGVGQSSYEQYF
NA	TRBV30	TRBJ1-1	13	CAWTGTFVTEAFF
TRBD1	TRBV19	TRBJ1-1	12	CASNPTGGQGAF
NA	TRBV27	TRBJ1-1	15	CASSSLPGTGAEAFF
NA	TRBV6-5	NA	15	CASRGMKGNSYEQYF
NA	TRBV12-5	TRBJ2-7	19	CASGLKSRGGAASSYEQYF